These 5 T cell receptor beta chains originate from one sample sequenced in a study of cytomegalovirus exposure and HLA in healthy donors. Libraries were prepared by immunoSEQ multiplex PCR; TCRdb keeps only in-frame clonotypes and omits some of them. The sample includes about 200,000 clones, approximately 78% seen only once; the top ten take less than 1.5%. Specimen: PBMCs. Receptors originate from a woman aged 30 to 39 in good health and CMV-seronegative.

The CDR3 DNA reads TGTGCCAGCAGCTCCGGGAGGGGCTTCTACGAGCAGTACTTC. Translation: CASSSGRGFYEQYF. The chain is built from TRBV7-2 and TRBJ2-7; 8 positions match TRBD2. CDR1 is SGHTA, CDR2 FQGNSA, per germline. The CDR3 length is 14 residues. The V and J ends lost 4 bases and 3 bases, in that order; junction bases with no gene match: 5.

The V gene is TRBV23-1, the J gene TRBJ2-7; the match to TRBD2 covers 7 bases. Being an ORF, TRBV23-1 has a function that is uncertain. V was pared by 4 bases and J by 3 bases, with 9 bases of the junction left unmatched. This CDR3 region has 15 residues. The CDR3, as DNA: TGCGCCAGCAGTCCGTCCGGCCGGGAGGACTACGAGCAGTACTTC. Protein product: CASSPSGREDYEQYF.

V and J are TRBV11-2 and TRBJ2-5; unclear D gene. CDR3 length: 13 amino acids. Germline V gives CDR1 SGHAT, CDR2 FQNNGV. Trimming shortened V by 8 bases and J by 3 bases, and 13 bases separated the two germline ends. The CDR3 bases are TGTGCCAGCGCCCGAGTACTAAAAGAGACCCAGTACTTC. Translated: CASARVLKETQYF.

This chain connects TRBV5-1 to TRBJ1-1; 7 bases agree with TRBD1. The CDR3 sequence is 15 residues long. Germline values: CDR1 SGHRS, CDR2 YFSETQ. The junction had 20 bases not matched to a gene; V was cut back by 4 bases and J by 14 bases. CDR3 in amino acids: CASSPRSGTAPFGFF. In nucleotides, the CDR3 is TGCGCCAGCAGCCCCCGGTCCGGGACAGCACCTTTTGGCTTCTTT.

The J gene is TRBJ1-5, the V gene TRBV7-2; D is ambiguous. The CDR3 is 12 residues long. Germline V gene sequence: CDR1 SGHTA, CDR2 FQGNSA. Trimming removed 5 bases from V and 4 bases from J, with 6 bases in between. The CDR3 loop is CASSTPNQPQHF. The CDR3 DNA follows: TGTGCCAGCAGCACACCTAATCAGCCCCAGCATTTT.